This entry lists 25 T cell receptor beta chains sequenced from one sample in a study of beta chain features in type 1 diabetes. Reverse transcription of all isolated RNA meant that expressed TCRB transcripts were sequenced. Using immunoSEQ multiplex PCR, the repertoire was profiled, and TCRdb retains in-frame clones only, with some absent. Here the sample spans some 500,000 clones, over 10% being singletons. The sequencing sample was made of naive CD4+ T cells from blood. These receptor sequences come from a young woman in good health.

The chain is built from TRBV25-1 and TRBJ2-1; tentative D call: TRBD1 (5 bases). V was pared by 1 base and J by 8 bases, with 15 bases between. The CDR3 spans 15 residues. The V gene's germline CDR1 is MGHDK and CDR2 SYGVNS. The CDR3: CASSEFRGSVHEQFF. The CDR3 DNA reads as TGTGCCAGCAGTGAATTTAGGGGTTCAGTCCATGAGCAGTTCTTC. Based on the CDR3 plus reference TRBV25-1 and TRBJ2-1, the full variable domain is EADIYQTPRYLVIGTGKKITLECSQTMGHDKMYWYQQDPGMELHLIHYSYGVNSTEKGDLSSESTVSRIRTEHFPLTLESARPSHTSQYLCASSEFRGSVHEQFFGPGTRLTVL.

This clone came up a few times. CDR3 amino acids: CAISGRDRGETQYF. For the CDR3, the DNA is TGTGCCATCAGTGGCCGGGACAGGGGCGAGACCCAGTACTTC. This rearrangement joins TRBV10-3 to TRBJ2-5; 10 bases line up with TRBD1. V shed 4 bases, J shed 5 bases, and the junction held 4 bases outside the gene matches. Germline CDR1 and CDR2: ENHRY and SYGVKD. The CDR3 is 14 residues long.

There are a few counts of this clone. This chain connects TRBV23-1 to TRBJ2-1, with D possibly matching TRBD1 (6 bases). TRBV23-1 carries the ORF label, with uncertain function. Trimming took 4 bases from V and 6 from J, leaving 16 bases between them. The CDR3 runs to 15 residues. In DNA form, the CDR3 reads TGCGCCAGCAGTCGGGCAGGGGAGCACGTCAATGAGCAGTTCTTC. It specifies CASSRAGEHVNEQFF.

CDR3 residues: CASSLRAGIGETQYF. DNA of the CDR3: TGTGCCAGCAGCTTAAGGGCAGGGATCGGTGAGACCCAGTACTTC. This chain joins TRBV7-7 and TRBJ2-5, with D perhaps matching TRBD1 (5 bases). V was shortened by 2 bases and J by 5 bases, with 15 bases between the two germline ends. Germline V gives CDR1 SSHAT, CDR2 FNYEAQ (reference sequence). The CDR3 is made up of 15 amino acids. Variable domain in full (rest from reference TRBV7-7 and TRBJ2-5): GAGVSQSPRYKVTKRGQDVTLRCDPISSHATLYWYQQALGQGPEFLTYFNYEAQPDKSGLPSDRFSAERPEGSISTLTIQRTEQRDSAMYRCASSLRAGIGETQYFGPGTRLLVL.

This chain joins TRBV5-1 and TRBJ2-5; the D is unclear. Trimming took 1 base from V and 5 from J, leaving 6 bases between them. CDR3 length: 12 amino acids. Germline V gene sequence: CDR1 SGHRS, CDR2 YFSETQ. This chain's CDR3 is CASSLIAETQYF. CDR3 coding DNA: TGCGCCAGCAGCTTGATTGCGGAGACCCAGTACTTC.

A few counts support this clone. The chain joins TRBV7-2 to TRBJ2-3, with D unclear. Deletions cut 6 bases from V and 8 bases from J, with 12 bases between. CDR1 is SGHTA and CDR2 is FQGNSA in the germline V gene. The CDR3 has 12 residues. CDR3 bases: TGTGCCAGCAGATCAGCAGGTGTTACGCAGTATTTT. Residues: CASRSAGVTQYF.

The sample holds many counts of this clone. For the CDR3, the DNA is TGTGCCAGCAGTCGACTAGCGGTCGACGAGCAGTACTTC. The encoded protein is CASSRLAVDEQYF. The rearrangement joins TRBV13 to TRBJ2-7; 9 bases fit TRBD2. J lost 5 bases, V lost 6 bases, and 5 bases had no gene match. This CDR3 has 13 amino acids. CDR1 is PRHDT and CDR2 is FYEKMQ in the germline V gene (reference sequence).

The chain employs TRBV4-3 and TRBJ1-6, with TRBD1 matching 7 bases. The CDR3 length is 17 residues. CDR1 is LGHNA and CDR2 is YSLEER in the germline V gene. The V segment lost 0 bases and the J segment 4 bases; nucleotides outside the gene matches: 6. The CDR3 sequence: CASSQEWRGRYNSPLHF. The DNA for the CDR3 is TGCGCCAGCAGCCAAGAGTGGAGGGGGCGGTATAATTCACCCCTCCACTTT.

This chain uses TRBV7-2 with TRBJ1-1; the D is unclear. The CDR3 has 13 residues. CDR1 is SGHTA and CDR2 is FQGNSA in the germline V gene. The ends were cut back, 1 base at V and 5 bases at J, with 8 bases in the middle. CDR3 region: CASSLESRTEAFF. CDR3 sequence (DNA): TGTGCCAGCAGCTTAGAGTCTAGGACTGAAGCTTTCTTT.

The chain joins TRBV9 to TRBJ2-7; D gene uncertain. The CDR3 runs 15 residues. From germline, CDR1 is SGDLS and CDR2 YYNGEE. V gave up 0 bases and J gave up 3 bases, with 13 bases separating them. CDR3: CASSVGFREGYEQYF. CDR3 DNA: TGTGCCAGCAGCGTAGGCTTCCGAGAAGGCTACGAGCAGTACTTC.

In this sample, this clone turned up a few times. In the same sample, other DNA sequences code for this CDR3. The rearrangement joins TRBV7-2 to TRBJ2-1; D uncertain. Per the germline V gene, CDR1 is SGHTA and CDR2 is FQGNSA. Trimming left V 2 bases short and J 4 bases short, with 9 bases between. This CDR3 is 14 amino acids long. CDR3: CASSLSAAYNEQFF. The CDR3, as DNA: TGTGCCAGCAGCTTATCGGCGGCATACAATGAGCAGTTCTTC. Full variable domain (missing parts from reference TRBV7-2 and TRBJ2-1): GAGVSQSPSNKVTEKGKDVELRCDPISGHTALYWYRQSLGQGLEFLIYFQGNSAPDKSGLPSDRFSAERTGGSVSTLTIQRTQQEDSAVYLCASSLSAAYNEQFFGPGTRLTVL.

The table lists this clone with a few counts. The V gene is TRBV30, the J gene TRBJ2-3; 10 bases line up with TRBD2. Trimming removed 2 bases from V and 6 bases from J; junction bases left unmatched: 14. CDR1 and CDR2 (germline): GTSNPN, SVGIG (reference sequence). This CDR3 has 17 amino acids. The CDR3 DNA is TGTGCCTGGAGTCCCTCTCGGACTAGCGGTGGGGGGGATACGCAGTATTTT. Its translation: CAWSPSRTSGGGDTQYF.

J is TRBJ1-1 and V is TRBV7-2; 7 bases agree with TRBD1. The V gene end was trimmed by 3 bases and the J gene end by 3 bases; junction bases not matched to a gene: 7. Germline assignment: CDR1 SGHTA and CDR2 FQGNSA. The CDR3 is 15 amino acids. The CDR3 DNA is TGTGCCAGCAGCTTTAAGACAGGGTGGGACACTGAAGCTTTCTTT. This translates into CASSFKTGWDTEAFF.

This clone occurred a few times. The V and J genes are TRBV5-1 and TRBJ2-5, with D maybe TRBD2 (6 bases). V was clipped by 3 bases and J by 5 bases, with 11 bases between them. The CDR3 loop spans 13 amino acids. Per germline, CDR1 SGHRS and CDR2 YFSETQ. The CDR3 is CASSWDLGETQYF. CDR3 in DNA: TGCGCCAGCAGCTGGGACTTGGGCGAGACCCAGTACTTC. The variable domain in full, with the rest retrieved from reference TRBV5-1 and TRBJ2-5, is KAGVTQTPRYLIKTRGQQVTLSCSPISGHRSVSWYQQTPGQGLQFLFEYFSETQRNKGNFPGRFSGRQFSNSRSEMNVSTLELGDSALYLCASSWDLGETQYFGPGTRLLVL.

A few counts support this clone. V usage is TRBV2 and J usage is TRBJ1-1; D is unclear. This CDR3 is 13 amino acids long. V lost 9 bases to trimming and J lost 3 bases, with 14 bases between them. Germline V gene sequence: CDR1 SNHLY, CDR2 FYNNEI. CDR3 sequence reads: CARRGRMDTEAFF. CDR3 nucleotides: TGTGCCAGGCGGGGTAGAATGGACACTGAAGCTTTCTTT.

As concerns this clone: Other DNA sequences in the sample encode the same CDR3. This chain joins TRBV7-2 and TRBJ2-7, with 10 nucleotides matching TRBD1. This CDR3 is built from 13 residues. Germline V CDR1 and CDR2: SGHTA, FQGNSA. Losses at the gene ends were 6 bases for V and 4 bases for J; bases not matched to a gene: 3. The CDR3 is CASSWDRGYEQYF. In DNA, the CDR3 is TGTGCCAGCAGTTGGGACAGGGGTTACGAGCAGTACTTC.

This clone was detected only a few times. The chain carries TRBV5-1 and TRBJ2-3; the match to TRBD1 covers 10 bases. The CDR3 covers 14 residues. Germline V lookup: CDR1 SGHRS, CDR2 YFSETQ. V shed 4 bases and J 3 bases; nucleotides not matched to a gene: 2. The DNA for the CDR3 is TGCGCCAGCAGCAGGGGACAGGGGACAGATACGCAGTATTTT. As protein: CASSRGQGTDTQYF.

This clone came up a few times. V is TRBV28 and J is TRBJ2-5; no clear D gene. Trimming took 5 bases from V and 2 from J, leaving 9 bases between them. Germline V CDR1 and CDR2: MDHEN, SYDVKM. The CDR3 spans 13 residues. The CDR3 region is CASSPAVQETQYF. CDR3 nucleotides: TGTGCCAGCAGTCCCGCCGTTCAAGAGACCCAGTACTTC.

The chain combines TRBV5-1 with TRBJ2-7, with 7 bases matching TRBD1. CDR1 is SGHRS and CDR2 is YFSETQ in the germline V gene. V shed 2 bases, J shed 4 bases, and the junction held 6 bases outside the gene matches. The CDR3 totals 14 residues. The CDR3, as DNA: TGCGCCAGCAGCTTCAGGGGGTCTCTATACGAGCAGTACTTC. This sequence encodes CASSFRGSLYEQYF.

J is TRBJ1-2 and V is TRBV28; the D is unclear. There are 13 residues in the CDR3. V was clipped by 3 bases and J by 8 bases, with 13 bases between them. Germline V gene data show CDR1 as MDHEN and CDR2 as SYDVKM. CDR3 protein: CASSFNGRGGYTF. CDR3 sequence (DNA): TGTGCCAGCAGTTTCAACGGGCGCGGAGGCTACACCTTC.

In its sample, this clone was seen a few times. V gene TRBV7-2 combines with J gene TRBJ2-1; 10 nucleotides align to TRBD2. Germline V gene lookup returns CDR1 SGHTA and CDR2 FQGNSA. This CDR3 has 15 amino acids. With V trimmed by 9 bases and J by 4 bases, 9 bases remained unmatched. CDR3 sequence (DNA): TGTGCCAGGGGGCCAGGGACTAGCGCGTACAATGAGCAGTTCTTC. Translation: CARGPGTSAYNEQFF.

This clone was observed a few times. CDR3 sequence reads: CASSGSSDTQYF. The CDR3 coding sequence is TGTGCCAGCAGCGGGTCCTCAGATACGCAGTATTTT. The chain joins TRBV9 to TRBJ2-3, with D unresolved. V was pared by 3 bases and J by 4 bases, with 6 bases between. From germline, CDR1 is SGDLS and CDR2 YYNGEE. The CDR3 sequence is 12 residues long.

The V gene is TRBV2, the J gene TRBJ1-5; tentatively, D is TRBD1 (5 bases). Trimming pared 5 bases from V and 13 bases from J, leaving 15 bases between. The CDR3 length is 12 residues. Germline CDR1 is SNHLY and CDR2 is FYNNEI. The DNA of the CDR3 is TGTGCCAGCAGTCCCCGCCGGGGGGGACAGCATTTT. It is translated as CASSPRRGGQHF.

This clone was recorded a few times. This rearrangement joins TRBV5-1 to TRBJ2-5; D uncertain. Per the germline V gene, CDR1 is SGHRS and CDR2 is YFSETQ. V was pared by 1 base and J by 8 bases, with 12 bases between. There are 13 residues in the CDR3. CDR3 in DNA: TGCGCCAGCAGCTTGTGGCCGGAGAGAACCCAGTACTTC. Translation: CASSLWPERTQYF.

The chain combines TRBV29-1 with TRBJ2-5; 11 bases are shared with TRBD2. Germline V gene lookup returns CDR1 SQVTM and CDR2 ANQGSEA. This CDR3 spans 13 amino acids. The CDR3 protein is CGALSGRGETQYF. For the CDR3, the DNA is TGCGGCGCCCTTAGCGGGAGGGGGGAGACCCAGTACTTC.